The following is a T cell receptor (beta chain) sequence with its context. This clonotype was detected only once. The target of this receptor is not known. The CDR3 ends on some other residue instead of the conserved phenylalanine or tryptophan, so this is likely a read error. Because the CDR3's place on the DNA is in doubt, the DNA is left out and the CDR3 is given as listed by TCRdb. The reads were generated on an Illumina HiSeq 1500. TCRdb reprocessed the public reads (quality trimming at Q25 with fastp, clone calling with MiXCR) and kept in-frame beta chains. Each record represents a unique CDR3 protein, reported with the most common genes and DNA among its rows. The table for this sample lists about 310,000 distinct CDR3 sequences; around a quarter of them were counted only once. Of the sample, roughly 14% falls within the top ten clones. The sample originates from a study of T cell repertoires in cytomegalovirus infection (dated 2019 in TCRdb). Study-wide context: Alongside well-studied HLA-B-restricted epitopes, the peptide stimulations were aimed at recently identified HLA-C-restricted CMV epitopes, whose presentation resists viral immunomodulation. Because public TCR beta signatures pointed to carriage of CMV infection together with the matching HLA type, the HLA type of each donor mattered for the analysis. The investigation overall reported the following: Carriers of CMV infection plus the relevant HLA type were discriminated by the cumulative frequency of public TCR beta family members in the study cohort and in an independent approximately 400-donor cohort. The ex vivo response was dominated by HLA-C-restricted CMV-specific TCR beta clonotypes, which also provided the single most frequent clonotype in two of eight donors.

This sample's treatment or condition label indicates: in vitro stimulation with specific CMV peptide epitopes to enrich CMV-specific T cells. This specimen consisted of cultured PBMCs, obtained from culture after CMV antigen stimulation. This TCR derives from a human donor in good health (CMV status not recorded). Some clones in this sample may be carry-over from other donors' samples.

CDR3 loop: CASSLQGLETQDL. Here the chain combines TRBV7-2 and TRBJ2-5; TRBD1, the D gene given by the table, was not confirmed from the DNA. Counting both end residues, the CDR3 totals 13 amino acids. Per the germline V gene, SGHTA is the CDR1 and FQGNSA is the CDR2.